Presented here are 21 T cell receptor beta chains from one specimen sequenced in a study of lymphopenia after photon versus proton radiotherapy. Profiled with immunoSEQ multiplex PCR; TCRdb holds only in-frame clones, not every one. The sample lists about 37,000 clones; approximately 81% were seen once. Sequenced material: peripheral blood, taken from a patient treated with photon-based radiotherapy. These receptors all come from a middle-aged man with gastric cancer.

The chain recombines TRBV7-2 with TRBJ1-5, with 7 bases lining up with TRBD1. Germline V gene data show CDR1 as SGHTA and CDR2 as FQGNSA. V lost 1 base and J lost 1; bases outside the gene matches: 7. The CDR3 contains 17 residues. DNA for the CDR3: TGTGCCAGCAGCTTAGAATGGGGGGGACAGAGCAATCAGCCCCAGCATTTT. Translation: CASSLEWGGQSNQPQHF.

This clone came up a few times. The chain has TRBV19 and TRBJ2-7; tentative D call: TRBD1 (6 bases). The V gene lost 1 base and the J gene lost 3 bases, with 10 bases spanning the gap. In germline, CDR1 is LNHDA, CDR2 SQIVND (reference sequence). There are 14 residues in the CDR3. The CDR3 coding sequence is TGTGCCAGTAGTATAGCGACAGGCCGCTACGAGCAGTACTTC. Translating gives CASSIATGRYEQYF.

The genes are TRBV7-2 and TRBJ2-3; TRBD1 or TRBD2 may be the D gene (6 bases each). Germline CDR1 SGHTA, CDR2 FQGNSA. The CDR3 runs 19 residues. V dropped 3 bases and J dropped 2 bases, with 24 bases sitting between them. The DNA of the CDR3 is TGTGCCAGCAGCTTTGTCACAGGGTTGGAGGAGGGACTCACAGATACGCAGTATTTT. Translated, it gives CASSFVTGLEEGLTDTQYF.

This clone came up once. V is TRBV5-1 and J is TRBJ1-3, with 10 bases fitting TRBD1. Per germline, CDR1 SGHRS and CDR2 YFSETQ. V lost 0 bases to trimming and J lost 2 bases; unmatched junction nucleotides: 2. The CDR3 runs to 16 residues. The CDR3 spells CASSLAGQGAGNTIYF. The CDR3, as DNA: TGCGCCAGCAGCTTGGCAGGACAGGGGGCTGGAAACACCATATATTTT.

The V and J genes are TRBV29-1 and TRBJ2-7, with D possibly being TRBD1 or TRBD2 (6 bases each). Trimming took 6 bases from V and 6 from J, leaving 12 bases between them. This CDR3 contains 11 residues. CDR1 SQVTM and CDR2 ANQGSEA come from the germline V gene. Written as DNA, the CDR3 is TGCAGCGTCGGGGGCCAGATCGAGCAGTACTTC. Translated: CSVGGQIEQYF.

The chain joins TRBV6-4 to TRBJ2-3; weak D call: TRBD2 (6 bases). Germline lookup yields CDR1 MRHNA and CDR2 SNTAGT. The CDR3 is made up of 14 amino acids. Trimming took 4 bases from V and 0 from J, leaving 8 bases between them. The CDR3 DNA reads as TGTGCCAGCAGTGCCGGGAGTAGCACAGATACGCAGTATTTT. Protein sequence: CASSAGSSTDTQYF.

J is TRBJ2-5 and V is TRBV5-5; 16 bases map to TRBD2. The CDR3 has 17 amino acids. CDR1 is SGHKS and CDR2 is YYEKEE in the germline V gene (reference sequence). V trimming: 4 bases; J trimming: 4 bases; junction bases outside the gene matches: 7. This chain's CDR3 is CASSPGTSGRGRETQYF. The CDR3, as DNA: TGTGCCAGCAGCCCCGGGACTAGCGGGAGGGGGCGAGAGACCCAGTACTTC.

This chain connects TRBV2 to TRBJ2-3; a possible D gene is TRBD2 (6 bases). Germline V gene sequence: CDR1 SNHLY, CDR2 FYNNEI. V was shortened by 4 bases and J by 0 bases, with 11 bases between the two germline ends. The CDR3 contains 15 residues. The CDR3 spells CASSGGTASTDTQYF. DNA for the CDR3: TGTGCCAGCAGTGGCGGGACCGCCAGCACAGATACGCAGTATTTT.

The V gene is TRBV7-9, the J gene TRBJ2-5; 8 bases agree with TRBD2. V shed 1 base and J 4 bases; nucleotides not matched to a gene: 11. Germline V lookup: CDR1 SEHNR, CDR2 FQNEAQ (reference sequence). This CDR3 is built from 17 residues. The CDR3 region is CASSLGGNGRARETQYF. For the CDR3, the DNA is TGTGCCAGCAGCTTAGGGGGGAACGGGAGGGCCAGAGAGACCCAGTACTTC. The complete variable domain, with remaining parts taken from reference TRBV7-9 and TRBJ2-5, reads DTGVSQNPRHKITKRGQNVTFRCDPISEHNRLYWYRQTLGQGPEFLTYFQNEAQLEKSRLLSDRFSAERPKGSFSTLEIQRTEQGDSAMYLCASSLGGNGRARETQYFGPGTRLLVL.

V gene TRBV28 combines with J gene TRBJ2-5, with 8 bases that match TRBD2. Germline CDR1 reads MDHEN; CDR2 reads SYDVKM. The CDR3 contains 11 residues. CDR3 sequence reads: CGSGRGETQYF. The CDR3 DNA reads as TGTGGGAGCGGGAGAGGGGAGACCCAGTACTTC.

The V call is TRBV9, the J call TRBJ2-1; tentatively, D is TRBD1 or TRBD2 (5 bases each). The CDR3 sequence is 14 residues long. Per the germline V gene, CDR1 is SGDLS and CDR2 is YYNGEE. The ends were cut back, 3 bases at V and 4 bases at J, with 11 bases in the middle. The CDR3 nucleotides read TGTGCCAGCAGCGCGGGGACCATATACAATGAGCAGTTCTTC. It is translated as CASSAGTIYNEQFF.

This clone occurred once. The rearrangement uses TRBV14 and TRBJ1-5; D uncertain. This CDR3 spans 14 amino acids. Germline V CDR1 and CDR2: SGHDN, FVKESK. The V end was cut by 3 bases, the J end by 2 bases, with 8 bases between. The CDR3 DNA reads as TGTGCCAGCAGCCAGGGGAGTGGCAATCAGCCCCAGCATTTT. Its translation is CASSQGSGNQPQHF.

This chain uses TRBV5-1 with TRBJ1-1; 7 positions match TRBD1. Germline values: CDR1 SGHRS, CDR2 YFSETQ. The CDR3 length is 20 residues. V gave up 1 base and J gave up 5 bases; unmatched junction bases: 23. CDR3 in DNA: TGCGCCAGCAGCTTGCGAGGGGGCGAAATCGGACTGTTGCTCGAGACTGAAGCTTTCTTT. It encodes CASSLRGGEIGLLLETEAFF. The whole variable domain, filled in from reference TRBV5-1 and TRBJ1-1, reads KAGVTQTPRYLIKTRGQQVTLSCSPISGHRSVSWYQQTPGQGLQFLFEYFSETQRNKGNFPGRFSGRQFSNSRSEMNVSTLELGDSALYLCASSLRGGEIGLLLETEAFFGQGTRLTVV.

V and J are TRBV18 and TRBJ1-1; unclear D gene. This CDR3 has 16 amino acids. V lost 0 bases, J lost 6 bases, and 17 bases lay in between. Germline CDR1 is KGHSH and CDR2 is LQKENI. Here the CDR3 reads CASSPPKALSGAEAFF. CDR3 DNA sequence: TGTGCCAGCTCACCACCGAAGGCTTTGAGCGGAGCTGAAGCTTTCTTT.

The chain joins TRBV7-9 to TRBJ1-1; tentative D call: TRBD1 (5 bases). Per germline, CDR1 SEHNR and CDR2 FQNEAQ (reference sequence). Trimming took off 10 bases at V and 1 base at J, with 13 bases between the two ends. The CDR3 consists of 13 residues. CDR3 coding DNA: TGTGCCACCAGGGCCTCTGGGAACACTGAAGCTTTCTTT. Its protein product is CATRASGNTEAFF.

The chain couples TRBV6-6 to TRBJ2-2, with 9 bases aligning to TRBD2. The CDR3 totals 16 residues. Germline CDR1 MNHNY, CDR2 SVGAGI (reference sequence). Trimming removed 4 bases from V and 6 bases from J; junction bases left unmatched: 9. The CDR3 loop reads CASSLGAGGPPGELFF. The CDR3 DNA reads as TGTGCCAGCAGTTTGGGGGCGGGAGGGCCTCCCGGGGAGCTGTTTTTT.

This clone was recorded once. This sequence joins TRBV19 and TRBJ2-1, with 7 bases identical to TRBD2. Losses at the gene ends were 7 bases for V and 1 base for J; bases not matched to a gene: 10. The length of the CDR3 is 16 residues. Germline V gene sequence: CDR1 LNHDA, CDR2 SQIVND (reference sequence). This chain's CDR3 is CASNRKAGRSYNEQFF. Here the CDR3 DNA reads TGTGCCAGTAACCGGAAAGCGGGACGGTCCTACAATGAGCAGTTCTTC.

The genes are TRBV18 and TRBJ2-1, with D tentatively TRBD2 (6 bases). Trimming left V 1 base short and J 4 bases short, with 14 bases between. There are 16 residues in the CDR3. Germline V lookup: CDR1 KGHSH, CDR2 LQKENI. The CDR3 reads CASSPQLTGEYNEQFF. The CDR3 nucleotides are TGTGCCAGCTCACCACAGTTAACGGGAGAATACAATGAGCAGTTCTTC.

The J gene is TRBJ1-1, the V gene TRBV7-2; a weak D match, TRBD1 (6 bases). The CDR3 has 14 residues. The V gene lost 6 bases and the J gene lost 5 bases, with 16 bases spanning the gap. Germline V gene sequence: CDR1 SGHTA, CDR2 FQGNSA. The CDR3 here is CASRYSGGQTEAFF. Written as DNA, the CDR3 is TGTGCCAGCAGGTATTCGGGGGGGCAAACTGAAGCTTTCTTT.

The chain couples TRBV6-5 to TRBJ2-7, with D perhaps assigned TRBD1 or TRBD2 (5 bases each). This CDR3 has 14 residues. V shed 7 bases and J shed 3 bases, with 16 bases lying between them. Per the germline V gene, CDR1 is MNHEY and CDR2 is SVGAGI. The DNA for the CDR3 is TGTGCCAGCAAACGGGACCCCTTCTTCTACGAGCAGTACTTC. This translates into CASKRDPFFYEQYF.

The chain employs TRBV7-9 and TRBJ2-5, with D perhaps TRBD1 (7 bases). The CDR3 totals 15 residues. Deletions cut 5 bases from V and 6 bases from J, with 19 bases between. Germline V gene lookup returns CDR1 SEHNR and CDR2 FQNEAQ (reference sequence). For the CDR3, the DNA is TGTGCCAGCAGCCCCCGCGGAGGGGGCGTCCAGACCCAGTACTTC. This sequence encodes CASSPRGGGVQTQYF.